This T cell receptor beta chain was recovered during a study of T cells in Graves' hyperthyroidism and ophthalmopathy. In the study overall: The authors collected peripheral blood at initial diagnosis, before any treatment. Broader study findings: Within blood appeared most thyroid clonotypes that had expanded above 0.001.

This CDR3 has 17 amino acids. Germline lookup yields CDR1 SGHRS and CDR2 YFSETQ. The junction had 11 bases not matched to a gene; V was cut back by 0 bases and J by 5 bases. The source material, RNA transcripts, was used to amplify TCR beta CDR3 regions. RT-PCR in the first round (using the HTBI primer set) targeted the TCR CDR3. TCRdb re-analysed the multiplex PCR reads in MiXCR, keeping a single row per CDR3 protein. The profile shows about 400,000 distinct CDR3 sequences, approximately 15% of them singletons. Ophthalmopathy patients had Clinical Activity Score at least 3, NOSPECS grade at least 4, duration under 3 months. There are many counts of this clonotype. Antigen unknown.

Sequenced: blood. The rearrangement joins TRBV5-1 to TRBJ2-3; 8 bases map to TRBD1. The source is a man aged 18 to 35 with Graves' ophthalmopathy. CDR3 nucleotides: TGCGCCAGCAGCTTGGCCGGGGCCAGGGGGCATGGAGATACGCAGTATTTT. This translates into CASSLAGARGHGDTQYF. The whole variable domain, filled in from reference TRBV5-1 and TRBJ2-3, reads KAGVTQTPRYLIKTRGQQVTLSCSPISGHRSVSWYQQTPGQGLQFLFEYFSETQRNKGNFPGRFSGRQFSNSRSEMNVSTLELGDSALYLCASSLAGARGHGDTQYFGPGTRLTVL.